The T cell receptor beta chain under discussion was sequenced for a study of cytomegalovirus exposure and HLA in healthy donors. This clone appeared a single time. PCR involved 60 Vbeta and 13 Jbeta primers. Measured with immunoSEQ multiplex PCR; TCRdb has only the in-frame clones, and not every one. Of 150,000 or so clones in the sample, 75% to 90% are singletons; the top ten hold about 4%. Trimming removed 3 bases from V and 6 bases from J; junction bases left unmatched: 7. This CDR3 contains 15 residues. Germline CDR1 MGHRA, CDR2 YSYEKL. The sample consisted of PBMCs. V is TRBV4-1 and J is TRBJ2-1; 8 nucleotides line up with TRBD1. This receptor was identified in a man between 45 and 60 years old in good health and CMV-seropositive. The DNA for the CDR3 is TGCGCCAGCAGCCAGGCCGGACAGGGTGGCAATGAGCAGTTCTTC. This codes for CASSQAGQGGNEQFF.